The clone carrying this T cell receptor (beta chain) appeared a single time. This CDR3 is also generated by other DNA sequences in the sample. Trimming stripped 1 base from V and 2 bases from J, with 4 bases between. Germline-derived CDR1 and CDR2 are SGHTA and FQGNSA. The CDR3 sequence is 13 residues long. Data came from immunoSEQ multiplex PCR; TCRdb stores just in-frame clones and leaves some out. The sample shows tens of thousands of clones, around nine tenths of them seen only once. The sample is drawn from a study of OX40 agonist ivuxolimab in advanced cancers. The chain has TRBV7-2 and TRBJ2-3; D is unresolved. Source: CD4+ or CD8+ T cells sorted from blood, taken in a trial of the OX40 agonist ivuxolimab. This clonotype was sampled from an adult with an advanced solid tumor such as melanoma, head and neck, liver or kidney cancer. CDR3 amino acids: CASSLGYTDTQYF. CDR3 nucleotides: TGTGCCAGCAGCTTAGGCTACACAGATACGCAGTATTTT.